Presented here are 4 T cell receptor beta chains from one specimen sequenced in a study of spatial heterogeneity in lung cancer. This sample's time point: blood at routine non-recurrence follow-up after resection. One entry per CDR3 protein results from TCRdb running MiXCR on the 5' RACE reads. The data hold approximately 93,000 distinct CDR3 sequences, with less than 20% observed a single time. The input for sequencing was PBMCs, taken at follow-up. Every receptor here comes from a male donor with early-stage non-small cell lung cancer.

The V call is TRBV4-1, the J call TRBJ2-5, with a possible D match to TRBD1 (5 bases). Germline values: CDR1 MGHRA, CDR2 YSYEKL. This CDR3 region has 14 residues. The V end lost 2 bases, the J end lost 3 bases, and 10 bases lay between the germline ends. The CDR3 bases are TGCGCCAGCAGCCAACCAGGGATAAAAGAGACCCAGTACTTC. It encodes CASSQPGIKETQYF.

This clonotype has a handful of counts. The CDR3 nucleotides read TGTGCCAGCAGTTTAGCAGGGAGGAGTTACTATGGCTACACCTTC. Amino acids: CASSLAGRSYYGYTF. The rearrangement joins TRBV28 to TRBJ1-2; possible D gene TRBD1, 5 bases. Germline V CDR1 and CDR2: MDHEN, SYDVKM. Between the trimmed V and J ends, which lost 2 bases and 3 bases, there was a span of 13 bases. The CDR3 loop spans 15 amino acids.

The chain carries TRBV12-3 or TRBV12-4 and TRBJ2-2; D possibly corresponds to TRBD2 (6 bases). This CDR3 spans 15 amino acids. The ends were cut back, 5 bases at V and 4 bases at J, with 14 bases in the middle. The CDR3 coding sequence is TGTGCCAGCAGTAAGGGACTCCTGGGCACCGGGGAGCTGTTTTTT. Translating gives CASSKGLLGTGELFF.

This clonotype came up a few times. The V and J genes are TRBV7-8 and TRBJ1-5, with D unresolved. V shed 5 bases and J shed 0 bases, with 14 bases lying between them. CDR1 and CDR2 from the germline V gene are SGHVS and FQNEAQ. The CDR3 loop spans 16 amino acids. As DNA, the CDR3 is TGTGCCAGCAGCCCCAATGGGCACCATAGCAATCAGCCCCAGCATTTT. Its protein is CASSPNGHHSNQPQHF.